The present T cell receptor (beta chain) was sequenced within a study of cytomegalovirus exposure and HLA in healthy donors. PCR amplification relied on 60 Vbeta primers (plus 13 Jbeta primers). Sequencing was performed with immunoSEQ multiplex PCR; in TCRdb, only in-frame clones are kept and a portion is missing. The sample lists some 84,000 clones, roughly 61% occurring once. The sequence was collected from a woman aged 40-49 years in good health and CMV-seropositive. The specimen was PBMCs.

The CDR3 DNA sequence: TGTGCCAGTAGGAAAGGGCTAGCGGGCAACACCGGGGAGCTGTTTTTT. Amino acids: CASRKGLAGNTGELFF. This chain uses TRBV19 with TRBJ2-2; 8 nucleotides line up with TRBD2. This CDR3 comprises 16 residues. V lost 6 bases to trimming and J lost 2 bases; unmatched junction nucleotides: 8. In germline, CDR1 is LNHDA, CDR2 SQIVND (reference sequence).